These T cell receptor beta chains were read from a single sample in a study of T cell changes during pregnancy in multiple sclerosis. Sequencing used immunoSEQ multiplex PCR; TCRdb keeps in-frame clones, though not all of them. This sample carries approximately 20,000 clones, 80% to 90% of them seen once, and the ten largest clones take about 5%. Sample: CD8+ T cells from peripheral blood mononuclear cells, taken after pregnancy. Receptor source: a female donor in good health, enrolled as a control in a pregnancy study. Each CDR3 is given without its conserved first and last residue. Clone sizes are given selectively: once, few, many, or a class where the clone is expanded.

V,size,CDR3
TRBV5-3,NA,ARSLMGSLRGT
TRBV6-5,NA,ASSPTGTNMRPQH
TRBV2,NA,ASPRDRNSPLH
TRBV30,NA,AWSPTYTDTQY
TRBV5-1,NA,ASSLAGQDVNYGYT
TRBV7-9,NA,ASSMTSGGFEQF
TRBV2,medium-sized,ASSESGYVDSPLH
TRBV9,once,ASSAGTSPNAQY
TRBV29-1,NA,SQETGDTDTQY
TRBV11-3,few,ASSPTPGSYEQY
TRBV6-5,NA,ASRGGVGTDTQY
TRBV7-9,once,ASSPHGTGELF
TRBV11-2,NA,ATSSGGAGSYGSTDTQY
TRBV10-1,NA,AGDRGSTDTQY
TRBV27,NA,ASKTAGGGETQY
TRBV5-6,once,ASSSNLGEKLF
TRBV19,NA,ASSSWGQGTGELF
TRBV4-3,NA,ASSQEDRAVDGYT